What follows are 27 T cell receptor beta chains derived from one specimen sequenced in a study of shared clonotypes between healthy human individuals (dated by TCRdb to 2020 to 2022). The library relied on the immunoSEQ multiplex PCR assay. In TCRdb, the immuneACCESS table is reduced to in-frame sequences with V and J assigned. These tables do not hold every clone; where another copy was compared, an unresolved V gene accounts for under half, and the others remain unexplained. The sample table contains 2 million to 3 million clones; only one count was recorded for over 85% of them. Approximately 0.37% of the sample goes to the ten largest clones. Sample: naive CD4+ T cells from PBMCs. The cell subset or site label on this specimen signifies: CD45RA+ positively selected. These receptors were obtained from a man between 18 and 29 years old in good health. Some clones in this sample may be carry-over from other donors' samples.

This clone was counted once. This rearrangement joins TRBV6-5 to TRBJ1-4, with D uncertain. This CDR3 has 15 residues. From germline, CDR1 is MNHEY and CDR2 SVGAGI. Between the trimmed V and J ends, which lost 6 bases and 5 bases, there was a span of 16 bases. CDR3 coding DNA: TGTGCCAGCAGGCCCGACCGAGTACGGAATGAAAAACTGTTTTTT. Amino acids: CASRPDRVRNEKLFF.

The V call is TRBV28, the J call TRBJ1-1; maybe TRBD1 (6 bases). CDR1 and CDR2 from the germline V gene are MDHEN and SYDVKM. CDR3 length: 11 residues. With 3 bases removed from V and 11 bases from J, the gap between germline ends came to 10 bases. CDR3 region: CASSLPTGAFF. In DNA, the CDR3 is TGTGCCAGCAGTTTGCCGACAGGCGCTTTCTTT.

The chain joins TRBV7-2 to TRBJ1-5; D unclear. Germline V gene sequence: CDR1 SGHTA, CDR2 FQGNSA. V shed 5 bases and J shed 2 bases, with 13 bases lying between them. This CDR3 comprises 15 residues. The CDR3 region is CASSPHHWGNQPQHF. The CDR3 coding sequence is TGTGCCAGCAGCCCGCACCATTGGGGCAATCAGCCCCAGCATTTT.

V is TRBV28 and J is TRBJ2-7; the match to TRBD2 covers 12 bases. Unmatched junction bases numbered 5, after V lost 5 bases and J lost 6 bases. Germline V gene lookup returns CDR1 MDHEN and CDR2 SYDVKM. The CDR3 consists of 14 residues. Here the CDR3 DNA reads TGTGCCAGCAGTATACCGGGACTAGCGGGCGAGCAGTACTTC. This gives the protein CASSIPGLAGEQYF.

The chain uses TRBV7-3 and TRBJ2-3; 9 nucleotides agree with TRBD2. Germline trimming cut 5 bases from V and 6 bases from J; bases unmatched to any gene: 9. The CDR3 extends over 15 amino acids. CDR1 and CDR2 (germline): SGHTA, FQGTGA. CDR3 nucleotide sequence: TGTGCCAGCAGCCGCACAGCGGGAGGTTACGATACGCAGTATTTT. Its protein is CASSRTAGGYDTQYF.

This chain uses TRBV5-1 with TRBJ2-2, with 8 bases that match TRBD1. The CDR3 runs to 16 residues. From germline, CDR1 is SGHRS and CDR2 YFSETQ. With V trimmed by 4 bases and J by 4 bases, 9 bases remained unmatched. CDR3 region: CASSSGQGPVTGELFF. CDR3 DNA: TGCGCCAGCAGCAGTGGACAGGGCCCCGTCACCGGGGAGCTGTTTTTT.

The J gene is TRBJ2-2, the V gene TRBV4-1; 15 bases map to TRBD2. The V gene end was trimmed by 4 bases and the J gene end by 0 bases; junction bases not matched to a gene: 6. The CDR3 runs 19 residues. Germline values: CDR1 MGHRA, CDR2 YSYEKL. As DNA, the CDR3 is TGCGCCAGCAGCCCCTACGGGACTAGCGGGAGGTCGAACACCGGGGAGCTGTTTTTT. Translated, it gives CASSPYGTSGRSNTGELFF.

The chain recombines TRBV11-3 with TRBJ2-3; 10 positions match TRBD2. The CDR3 contains 15 residues. The germline gives CDR1 SGHNT, CDR2 YENEEA. Trimming cost V 5 bases and J 4 bases; bases outside gene matches: 6. CDR3 in amino acids: CASSRLAGVPDTQYF. The CDR3 nucleotides are TGTGCCAGCAGCCGCCTAGCGGGAGTCCCAGATACGCAGTATTTT.

In this sample, this clone turned up once. The chain links TRBV5-1 to TRBJ2-5; possibly TRBD1 for D (6 bases). This CDR3 has 14 amino acids. Trimming shortened V by 7 bases and J by 5 bases, and 18 bases separated the two germline ends. Germline V gives CDR1 SGHRS, CDR2 YFSETQ. The CDR3 DNA reads as TGCGCCAGCTCCACGCCCAGGGGCGAGGAGACCCAGTACTTC. The encoded protein is CASSTPRGEETQYF.

The gene calls are TRBV28 and TRBJ2-2; 8 positions match TRBD1. CDR3 size: 16 residues. The V gene's germline CDR1 is MDHEN and CDR2 SYDVKM. The V gene end was trimmed by 3 bases and the J gene end by 7 bases; junction bases not matched to a gene: 10. CDR3 protein: CASSFLAGGGFGELFF. DNA of the CDR3: TGTGCCAGCAGTTTTCTTGCAGGGGGCGGTTTCGGGGAGCTGTTTTTT.

The rearrangement links TRBV2 to TRBJ2-7, with 7 nucleotides matching TRBD2. V was clipped by 4 bases and J by 6 bases; unmatched bases: 15. Germline V CDR1 and CDR2: SNHLY, FYNNEI. The CDR3 totals 16 residues. The CDR3 loop reads CASSGPRLAGAVEQYF. The CDR3 region has the DNA TGTGCCAGCAGTGGCCCCCGCTTGGCGGGAGCCGTCGAGCAGTACTTC.

The CDR3 sequence is CATSSPGKGYEQYF. For the CDR3, the DNA is TGTGCCACTTCCAGTCCGGGGAAAGGGTACGAGCAGTACTTC. The chain uses TRBV28 and TRBJ2-7; possible D gene TRBD2, 5 bases. Trimming left V 10 bases short and J 4 bases short, with 20 bases between. The V gene's germline CDR1 is MDHEN and CDR2 SYDVKM. The CDR3 runs to 14 residues.

Worth noting for this clone: The identical CDR3 is also encoded by other nucleotide sequences in the sample. This chain connects TRBV6-5 to TRBJ2-1; 7 positions match TRBD1. The CDR3 is 15 amino acids. V lost 0 bases to trimming and J lost 2 bases; unmatched junction nucleotides: 1. Germline lookup yields CDR1 MNHEY and CDR2 SVGAGI. CDR3 amino acids: CASSYSGTAYNEQFF. The CDR3, as DNA: TGTGCCAGCAGTTACTCCGGGACAGCCTACAATGAGCAGTTCTTC.

This rearrangement joins TRBV28 to TRBJ2-2, with TRBD1 matching over 9 bases. The CDR3 is 15 amino acids. CDR1 and CDR2 from the germline V gene are MDHEN and SYDVKM. V trimming: 6 bases; J trimming: 4 bases; junction bases outside the gene matches: 6. CDR3 residues: CASRADRGRTGELFF. The CDR3 DNA is TGTGCCAGCAGGGCGGACAGGGGTCGCACCGGGGAGCTGTTTTTT.

The rearrangement uses TRBV7-9 and TRBJ2-7; perhaps TRBD1 as D (7 bases). The CDR3 contains 16 residues. The germline V and J ends were trimmed by 5 bases and 3 bases, with 20 bases remaining between them. CDR1 and CDR2 (germline): SEHNR, FQNEAQ (reference sequence). This chain's CDR3 is CASSRAEGAGNYEQYF. CDR3 sequence (DNA): TGTGCCAGCAGCCGAGCGGAGGGGGCAGGCAACTACGAGCAGTACTTC.

The rearrangement joins TRBV28 to TRBJ1-2; no reliable D call. V shed 4 bases and J shed 6 bases, with 9 bases lying between them. Germline CDR1 MDHEN, CDR2 SYDVKM. This CDR3 contains 12 residues. CDR3 loop: CASSSHGDGYTF. The DNA for the CDR3 is TGTGCCAGCAGTTCCCACGGGGATGGCTACACCTTC.

The V call is TRBV2, the J call TRBJ2-1; 8 positions agree with TRBD2. CDR3 length equals 15 residues. With 2 bases clipped from V and 7 bases from J, the junction kept 7 bases outside the gene matches. Germline assignment: CDR1 SNHLY and CDR2 FYNNEI. CDR3 in amino acids: CASSERVAGKNEQFF. The DNA for the CDR3 is TGTGCCAGCAGTGAACGGGTAGCGGGAAAAAATGAGCAGTTCTTC.

The rearrangement links TRBV7-3 to TRBJ2-1; 8 nucleotides align to TRBD1. V lost 1 base and J lost 1; bases outside the gene matches: 3. The CDR3 is made up of 16 amino acids. Germline CDR1 is SGHTA and CDR2 is FQGTGA. The CDR3 DNA follows: TGTGCCAGCAGCTTAATACAGGGGGGATCCTACAATGAGCAGTTCTTC. Protein product: CASSLIQGGSYNEQFF.

Concerning this clone: Distinct nucleotide sequences in the sample also encode this CDR3. This sequence joins TRBV28 and TRBJ2-7, with a possible D match to TRBD2 (5 bases). Germline V lookup: CDR1 MDHEN, CDR2 SYDVKM. This CDR3 has 14 amino acids. V was shortened by 1 base and J by 1 base, with 8 bases between the two germline ends. CDR3 DNA sequence: TGTGCCAGCAGTTTATTCCGGGGATCCTACGAGCAGTACTTC. Residues: CASSLFRGSYEQYF. Full variable domain (missing parts from reference TRBV28 and TRBJ2-7): DVKVTQSSRYLVKRTGEKVFLECVQDMDHENMFWYRQDPGLGLRLIYFSYDVKMKEKGDIPEGYSVSREKKERFSLILESASTNQTSMYLCASSLFRGSYEQYFGPGTRLTVT.

CDR3 nucleotide sequence: TGTGCCAGCAGTTTCTCCGTCGGAGAGACCCAGTACTTC. Protein: CASSFSVGETQYF. The chain recombines TRBV27 with TRBJ2-5, with no clear D. V was pared by 3 bases and J by 4 bases, with 9 bases between. CDR1 is MNHEY, CDR2 SMNVEV, per germline (reference sequence). This CDR3 is built from 13 residues.

V gene TRBV9 combines with J gene TRBJ2-3, with D uncertain. The CDR3 has 16 residues. The V gene lost 2 bases and the J gene lost 11 bases, with 24 bases spanning the gap. Per the germline V gene, CDR1 is SGDLS and CDR2 is YYNGEE. The CDR3: CASSVSGLPVGPRQYF. CDR3 nucleotides: TGTGCCAGCAGCGTCTCGGGCCTTCCGGTGGGTCCTCGGCAGTATTTT.

Worth noting for this clone: Other DNA sequences in this sample translate to the same CDR3. The chain has TRBV9 and TRBJ1-2; D not certain. Germline CDR1 and CDR2: SGDLS and YYNGEE. V dropped 0 bases and J dropped 8 bases, with 8 bases sitting between them. The CDR3 covers 12 residues. This CDR3 reads CASSVVAGGYTF. The CDR3 DNA reads as TGTGCCAGCAGCGTAGTTGCCGGAGGCTACACCTTC. Complete variable domain (other parts from reference TRBV9 and TRBJ1-2): DSGVTQTPKHLITATGQRVTLRCSPRSGDLSVYWYQQSLDQGLQFLIQYYNGEERAKGNILERFSAQQFPDLHSELNLSSLELGDSALYFCASSVVAGGYTFGSGTRLTVV.

The genes are TRBV27 and TRBJ1-1; the D gene is possibly TRBD1 (5 bases). V lost 3 bases, J lost 2 bases, and 19 bases lay in between. Germline V gene sequence: CDR1 MNHEY, CDR2 SMNVEV (reference sequence). The CDR3 has 17 amino acids. This CDR3 is CASSFRVGGPTNTEAFF. CDR3 DNA sequence: TGTGCCAGCAGTTTCCGGGTTGGGGGACCAACCAACACTGAAGCTTTCTTT.

This clone came up once. The CDR3 coding sequence is TGTGCCTCCTCTCGGGGACTAGCGGTCAATGAGCAGTTCTTC. Protein sequence: CASSRGLAVNEQFF. The V call is TRBV28, the J call TRBJ2-1; TRBD2 matches 11 bases. This CDR3 is built from 14 residues. The V segment lost 11 bases and the J segment 6 bases; nucleotides outside the gene matches: 9. CDR1 MDHEN and CDR2 SYDVKM come from the germline V gene.

This rearrangement joins TRBV25-1 to TRBJ2-5; a possible D gene is TRBD2 (6 bases). V dropped 1 base and J dropped 4 bases, with 16 bases sitting between them. Germline CDR1 and CDR2: MGHDK and SYGVNS. CDR3 length: 16 amino acids. The CDR3 DNA reads as TGTGCCAGCAGTGAATCACCCCGGCGGGGCGGAGAGACCCAGTACTTC. The encoded protein is CASSESPRRGGETQYF.

This chain uses TRBV11-2 with TRBJ1-4; 7 nucleotides align to TRBD1. CDR1 is SGHAT, CDR2 FQNNGV, per germline. Trimming took 7 bases from V and 0 from J; bases not matched to a gene: 8. This CDR3 has 16 residues. CDR3 DNA: TGTGCCAGCACCCTGGGACAGTTGGCAACTAATGAAAAACTGTTTTTT. Translating it yields CASTLGQLATNEKLFF.

The chain recombines TRBV4-2 with TRBJ2-7, with D maybe TRBD2 (7 bases). The V and J ends lost 3 bases and 3 bases respectively, with 15 bases between them. Germline-derived CDR1 and CDR2 are LGHNA and YNFKEQ. CDR3 size: 15 residues. The CDR3 coding sequence is TGTGCCAGCAGCCAGGGGGCGGGGGATCTCTACGAGCAGTACTTC. Residues: CASSQGAGDLYEQYF.